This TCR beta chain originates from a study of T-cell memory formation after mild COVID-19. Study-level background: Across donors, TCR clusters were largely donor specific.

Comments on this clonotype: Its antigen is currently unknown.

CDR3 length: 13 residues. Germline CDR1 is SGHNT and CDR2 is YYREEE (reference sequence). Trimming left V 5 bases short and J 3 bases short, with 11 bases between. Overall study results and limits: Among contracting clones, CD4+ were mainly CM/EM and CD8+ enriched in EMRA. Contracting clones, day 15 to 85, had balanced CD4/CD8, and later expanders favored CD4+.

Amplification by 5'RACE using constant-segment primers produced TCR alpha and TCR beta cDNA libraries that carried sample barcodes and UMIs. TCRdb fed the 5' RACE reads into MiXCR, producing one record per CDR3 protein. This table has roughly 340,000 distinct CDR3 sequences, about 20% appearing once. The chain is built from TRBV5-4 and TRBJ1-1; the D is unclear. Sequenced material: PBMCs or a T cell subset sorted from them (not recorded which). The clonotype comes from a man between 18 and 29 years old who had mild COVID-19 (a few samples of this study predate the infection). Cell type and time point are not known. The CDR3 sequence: CASSFPRDTEAFF. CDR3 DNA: TGTGCCAGCAGTTTTCCCCGGGACACTGAAGCTTTCTTT.